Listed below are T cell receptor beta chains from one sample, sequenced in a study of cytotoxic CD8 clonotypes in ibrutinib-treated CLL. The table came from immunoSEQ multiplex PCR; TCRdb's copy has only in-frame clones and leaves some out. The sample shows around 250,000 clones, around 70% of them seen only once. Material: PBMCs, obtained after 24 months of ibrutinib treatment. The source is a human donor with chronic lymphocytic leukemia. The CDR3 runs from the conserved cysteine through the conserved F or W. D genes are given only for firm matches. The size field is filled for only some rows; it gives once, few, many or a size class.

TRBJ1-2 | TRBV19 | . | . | CASTIGGSRTPRGYTF | TGTGCCAGTACCATCGGAGGGTCCAGGACTCCTCGTGGCTACACCTTC
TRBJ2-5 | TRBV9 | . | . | CASSDGGRETQYF | TGTGCCAGCAGCGACGGGGGTAGGGAGACCCAGTACTTC
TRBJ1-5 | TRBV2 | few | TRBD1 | CASDRGSNQPQHF | TGTGCCAGCGACAGGGGCAGCAATCAGCCCCAGCATTTT
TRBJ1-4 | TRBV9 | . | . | CASSITGTTNEKLFF | TGTGCCAGCAGCATAACAGGGACAACTAATGAAAAACTGTTTTTT
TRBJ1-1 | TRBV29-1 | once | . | CSVEAGVGLMRNTEAFF | TGCAGCGTTGAAGCAGGGGTAGGTTTAATGAGGAACACTGAAGCTTTCTTT
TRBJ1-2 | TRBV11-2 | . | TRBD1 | CASSPDRGAYGYTF | TGTGCCAGCAGCCCCGACAGGGGTGCCTATGGCTACACCTTC
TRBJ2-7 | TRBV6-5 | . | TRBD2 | CASRRVVSGYEQYF | TGTGCCAGCAGGAGAGTCGTTAGCGGGTACGAGCAGTACTTC
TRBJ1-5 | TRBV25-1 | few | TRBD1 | CASSEGRGQEPQHF | TGTGCCAGCAGTGAAGGGAGGGGGCAAGAGCCCCAGCATTTT
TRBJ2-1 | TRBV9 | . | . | CASRPDSSSYNEQFF | TGTGCCAGCAGACCCGACAGCAGCTCCTACAATGAGCAGTTCTTC
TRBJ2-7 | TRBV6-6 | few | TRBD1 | CASSLGQHYEQYF | TGTGCCAGCAGTTTGGGACAGCACTACGAGCAGTACTTC
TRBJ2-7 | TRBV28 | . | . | CASSLRGMGYEQYF | TGTGCCAGCAGTCTCAGGGGAATGGGATACGAGCAGTACTTC
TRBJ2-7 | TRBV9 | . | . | CASSVGLGPAGYEQYF | TGTGCCAGCAGCGTAGGGTTGGGGCCCGCGGGGTACGAGCAGTACTTC
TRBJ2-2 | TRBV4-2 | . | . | CASSARRDTNTGELFF | TGTGCCAGCAGCGCACGTAGGGACACCAACACCGGGGAGCTGTTTTTT
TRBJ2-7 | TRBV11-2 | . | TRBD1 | CASSRWPPQGAYEQYF | TGTGCCAGCAGCCGATGGCCCCCGCAGGGGGCATATGAGCAGTACTTC